This paragraph covers one T cell receptor (beta chain) sequence. What it binds is unknown. These data originate in a study of blood T cells in healthy people across ages. Turning to the study itself: Every two T cells gave about one barcoded beta molecule via template switching.

The CDR3 has 19 amino acids. Trimming shortened V by 8 bases and J by 1 base, and 26 bases separated the two germline ends. Germline V gene sequence: CDR1 SGHTA, CDR2 FQGNSA. Study observations and caveats: Roughly linear declines in TCR beta diversity per million T cells occurred with age. In long-lived donors, naive CD4+ cell counts and diversity exceeded those of aged donors.

A second PCR of 7 to 11 cycles used a sample-barcoded 5' primer and a J-beta primer mix. TCRdb reprocessed the 5' RACE reads with MiXCR, giving one entry per CDR3 protein. The top ten hold roughly 25% of the sample, which has 780,000 or so distinct CDR3 sequences, just over 55% seen once. This TCR was sampled from a man between 40 and 49 years old in good health. The rearrangement joins TRBV7-2 to TRBJ2-2, with D possibly TRBD2 on 5 matching bases. Material: blood. CDR3 in DNA: TGTGCCAGCCCCCCTGGAACCCGGCCGGGATTAGAGAACACCGGGGAGCTGTTTTTT. Protein: CASPPGTRPGLENTGELFF.